The rows below give T cell receptor beta chains drawn from one sample of a study of blood T cells in healthy people across ages. One entry per CDR3 protein, called by TCRdb with MiXCR from the 5' RACE reads. This sample has a few hundred thousand distinct CDR3 sequences, with about 52% found just once. The sequencing input was blood. The receptors originated from a man between 60 and 70 years old in good health. CDR3s leave out the opening cysteine and the closing phenylalanine or tryptophan. A D gene is named only where the DNA matches it firmly.

V: TRBV5-1
D: -
J: TRBJ2-7
CDR3: ASRPGRSYEQY

V: TRBV12-3/TRBV12-4
D: TRBD2
J: TRBJ2-1
CDR3: ASTKGLAGNEQF

V: TRBV20-1
D: TRBD1
J: TRBJ2-1
CDR3: SARGDRVYNEQF

V: TRBV21-1
D: -
J: TRBJ1-1
CDR3: ASSKALQGSEAF

V: TRBV12-3/TRBV12-4
D: -
J: TRBJ1-4
CDR3: ASSLGTVNEKLF

V: TRBV5-1
D: TRBD2
J: TRBJ2-1
CDR3: ASRVLAGAYNEQF

V: TRBV5-1
D: -
J: -
CDR3: ASSLNPGSLETQY

V: TRBV7-2
D: -
J: TRBJ1-1
CDR3: ASSLGANTEAF

V: TRBV4-1
D: -
J: TRBJ2-7
CDR3: ASSQGGTAYNEQY

V: TRBV19
D: -
J: TRBJ1-1
CDR3: ASSSGAQRLNTEAF

V: TRBV7-2
D: TRBD1
J: TRBJ1-2
CDR3: ASSLVPRGQRGYT

V: TRBV20-1
D: -
J: TRBJ2-1
CDR3: SAPPGLAIGEQF

V: TRBV15
D: TRBD2
J: TRBJ2-3
CDR3: ATSRDGQASGRRTDTQY

V: TRBV20-1
D: -
J: TRBJ2-7
CDR3: SASLSGRYEQY

V: TRBV18
D: -
J: TRBJ2-5
CDR3: ASSPGSLGETQY

V: TRBV29-1
D: TRBD1
J: TRBJ1-1
CDR3: SVVGGTGGDDTEAF

V: TRBV29-1
D: -
J: TRBJ1-2
CDR3: SVGGGNYGYT

V: TRBV9
D: TRBD2
J: TRBJ2-7
CDR3: ASSVGAGETYEQY

V: TRBV3-1
D: TRBD1
J: TRBJ2-7
CDR3: ASSYRGYDEQY

V: TRBV7-9
D: -
J: -
CDR3: AGSSAGDEQY

V: TRBV6-2/TRBV6-3
D: -
J: TRBJ2-4
CDR3: ASSDGPGDIQY

V: TRBV10-3
D: TRBD1
J: TRBJ2-1
CDR3: AVMRGGSYNERF

V: TRBV11-2
D: -
J: TRBJ2-2
CDR3: ASSHGHFNTGELF

V: TRBV2
D: TRBD1
J: TRBJ2-7
CDR3: AGKWTGEGYEQY

V: TRBV12-3/TRBV12-4
D: -
J: TRBJ2-7
CDR3: ASSLTAISEQY

V: TRBV6-1
D: TRBD2
J: TRBJ2-3
CDR3: ASSDTLAGAGDTQY

V: TRBV20-1
D: -
J: TRBJ2-4
CDR3: SAMEAIKNIQY

V: TRBV4-2
D: -
J: TRBJ2-1
CDR3: ASSLKGQPGAVNEQF

V: TRBV7-2
D: -
J: TRBJ2-4
CDR3: ASSLGGHLGNIQY

V: TRBV4-1
D: -
J: TRBJ2-3
CDR3: ASSQDPHTDTQY

V: TRBV7-7
D: TRBD1
J: TRBJ2-2
CDR3: ASSPLQGVPGELF

V: TRBV4-3
D: TRBD2
J: TRBJ2-1
CDR3: ASSQGSGKAYNEQF

V: TRBV20-1
D: -
J: TRBJ1-5
CDR3: SARVSRLFSNQPQH

V: TRBV4-1
D: -
J: TRBJ2-1
CDR3: ASSLPSASSYNEQF

V: TRBV5-1
D: -
J: TRBJ1-2
CDR3: ASSLDTSGGYGYT

V: TRBV7-2
D: TRBD1
J: TRBJ2-7
CDR3: ASSLVGKGAWTYEQY

V: TRBV25-1
D: TRBD1
J: TRBJ1-2
CDR3: AGSDRGRDGYT

V: TRBV7-8
D: -
J: TRBJ2-5
CDR3: ASANGGQTQY

V: TRBV10-2
D: -
J: TRBJ2-7
CDR3: ASSDLFRDGTYEQY

V: TRBV11-2
D: TRBD1
J: TRBJ2-7
CDR3: ASSADRGAYEQY

V: TRBV12-3/TRBV12-4
D: TRBD1
J: TRBJ2-7
CDR3: ASRNSGTGIYEQY

V: TRBV28
D: -
J: TRBJ2-7
CDR3: ASSEGGREQY

V: TRBV30
D: -
J: TRBJ2-4
CDR3: AWSVGTPDHNEQY

V: TRBV9
D: TRBD2
J: TRBJ2-1
CDR3: ASSVAVAGNNEQF

V: TRBV27
D: TRBD2
J: TRBJ2-5
CDR3: ASSTRTSSVQETQY

V: TRBV7-2
D: -
J: TRBJ2-3
CDR3: ASSSTGRITDTQY

V: TRBV7-3
D: -
J: TRBJ2-7
CDR3: ASSLSPAGRFDSEQY

V: TRBV10-3
D: TRBD1
J: TRBJ2-7
CDR3: AISEPGQGNSYEQY

V: TRBV6-5
D: -
J: TRBJ1-2
CDR3: ASSYADDYYGYT

V: TRBV9
D: -
J: TRBJ1-2
CDR3: ASSGGLRGGGYT

V: TRBV6-1
D: TRBD1
J: -
CDR3: ASRRGQGFDEQY

V: TRBV20-1
D: -
J: TRBJ2-7
CDR3: SAREGGASLYEQY

V: TRBV20-1
D: -
J: TRBJ2-5
CDR3: SARGPRGFQETQY

V: TRBV10-1
D: -
J: TRBJ2-1
CDR3: ASSSGATGGEQF

V: TRBV10-3
D: TRBD2
J: TRBJ2-7
CDR3: AISPGTRGSMADEQY

V: TRBV7-9
D: -
J: TRBJ2-7
CDR3: ASSLEVLSYEQY

V: TRBV18
D: -
J: TRBJ2-7
CDR3: ASSHRNVNYEQY

V: TRBV20-1
D: -
J: TRBJ2-2
CDR3: SARDWLSANTGELF

V: TRBV10-3
D: -
J: TRBJ1-2
CDR3: AISESVYREDYGYT